This passage covers 22 T cell receptor beta chains from one sample sequenced in a study of blood T cell repertoires in COVID-19. The data were produced by immunoSEQ multiplex PCR, yet TCRdb's version contains in-frame clones alone and is incomplete. This sample has about 6,300 clones, with around nine tenths found just once. Sequencing input: peripheral blood. The receptors originated from a human donor in a cohort sampled during active COVID-19.

This sequence joins TRBV3-1 (or the pseudogene TRBV3-2) and TRBJ2-5; D may be TRBD2 (6 bases). Per germline, CDR1 LGHDT and CDR2 YNNKEL (reference sequence). The CDR3 has 16 residues. V was trimmed by 4 bases and J by 5 bases, leaving 20 bases between them. The chain's CDR3 is CASSLDKAVRGETQYF. The CDR3 DNA is TGTGCCAGCAGCCTCGATAAAGCCGTCCGGGGGGAGACCCAGTACTTC.

V gene TRBV30 combines with J gene TRBJ1-2; 11 nucleotides line up with TRBD1. Germline CDR1 GTSNPN, CDR2 SVGIG (reference sequence). This CDR3 is 14 amino acids long. J lost 6 bases, V lost 2 bases, and 5 bases had no gene match. This CDR3 is CAWSTGQGAHGYTF. CDR3 DNA sequence: TGTGCCTGGAGTACCGGACAGGGGGCCCATGGCTACACCTTC. Based on the CDR3 plus reference TRBV30 and TRBJ1-2, the full variable domain is SQTIHQWPATLVQPVGSPLSLECTVEGTSNPNLYWYRQAAGRGLQLLFYSVGIGQISSEVPQNLSASRPQDRQFILSSKKLLLSDSGFYLCAWSTGQGAHGYTFGSGTRLTVV.

This rearrangement joins TRBV10-3 to TRBJ2-1; 11 bases match TRBD2. Germline V CDR1 and CDR2: ENHRY, SYGVKD. The CDR3 covers 13 residues. J lost 10 bases, V lost 8 bases, and 7 bases had no gene match. CDR3 sequence reads: CAIAGTSGSEQFF. Written as DNA, the CDR3 is TGTGCCATCGCCGGGACTAGCGGTTCCGAGCAGTTCTTC.

V and J are TRBV6-2 or TRBV6-3 and TRBJ2-7, with 11 bases identical to TRBD2. With V trimmed by 7 bases and J by 2 bases, 4 bases remained unmatched. The CDR3 is 14 residues long. Germline V CDR1 and CDR2: MNHEY, SVGEGT. This CDR3 reads CASTPSGRTYEQYF. CDR3 coding DNA: TGTGCCAGCACCCCTAGCGGGAGGACCTACGAGCAGTACTTC.

The chain couples TRBV13 to TRBJ2-7; no clear D. V lost 4 bases to trimming and J lost 1 base, with 2 bases between them. The CDR3 totals 11 residues. The germline V gene has CDR1 PRHDT and CDR2 FYEKMQ (reference sequence). CDR3 sequence (DNA): TGTGCCAGCAGCTCATCCTACGAGCAGTACTTC. Translation: CASSSSYEQYF. The entire variable domain, with the rest obtained from reference TRBV13 and TRBJ2-7, is as follows: AAGVIQSPRHLIKEKRETATLKCYPIPRHDTVYWYQQGPGQDPQFLISFYEKMQSDKGSIPDRFSAQQFSDYHSELNMSSLELGDSALYFCASSSSYEQYFGPGTRLTVT.

The chain joins TRBV5-1 to TRBJ2-7; 10 nucleotides line up with TRBD1. This CDR3 comprises 15 residues. Germline-derived CDR1 and CDR2 are SGHRS and YFSETQ. J lost 5 bases, V lost 4 bases, and 9 bases had no gene match. CDR3 residues: CASSRALGTGDEQYF. DNA of the CDR3: TGCGCCAGCAGCCGCGCGCTGGGGACAGGGGACGAGCAGTACTTC.

This chain uses TRBV29-1 with TRBJ2-7; tentatively, D is TRBD1 (6 bases). Trimming removed 0 bases from V and 0 bases from J, with 12 bases in between. The CDR3 is made up of 15 amino acids. Germline V gives CDR1 SQVTM, CDR2 ANQGSEA. Here the CDR3 reads CSVEEFTGSSYEQYF. The CDR3 coding sequence is TGCAGCGTTGAAGAATTTACAGGGAGCTCCTACGAGCAGTACTTC.

This clone was detected only once. This chain connects TRBV5-6 to TRBJ2-6; perhaps TRBD1 as D (6 bases). This CDR3 is built from 16 residues. Trimming took 6 bases from V and 0 from J, leaving 13 bases between them. Looked up from germline, CDR1 is SGHDT and CDR2 is YYEEEE. CDR3 sequence reads: CASNRQAHSGANVLTF. DNA for the CDR3: TGTGCCAGCAACCGACAGGCTCACTCTGGGGCCAACGTCCTGACTTTC.

The V gene is TRBV5-1, the J gene TRBJ2-2; 8 bases line up with TRBD1. The CDR3 is 16 residues long. CDR1 SGHRS and CDR2 YFSETQ come from the germline V gene. The V segment lost 5 bases and the J segment 6 bases; nucleotides outside the gene matches: 12. CDR3 nucleotide sequence: TGCGCCAGCAGTCACGGACAGACAGGGGTATCCGGGGAGCTGTTTTTT. Amino acid sequence: CASSHGQTGVSGELFF.

The V call is TRBV9, the J call TRBJ1-2, with a possible D match to TRBD1 (6 bases). The germline CDR1 and CDR2 sequences are SGDLS and YYNGEE. Trimming shortened V by 2 bases and J by 5 bases, and 16 bases separated the two germline ends. This CDR3 spans 15 amino acids. The CDR3 DNA reads TGTGCCAGCAGCGTGAACAGGGAATTCAAGTATGGCTACACCTTC. Translated, it gives CASSVNREFKYGYTF. Together with reference TRBV9 and TRBJ1-2, the CDR3 gives the full variable domain: DSGVTQTPKHLITATGQRVTLRCSPRSGDLSVYWYQQSLDQGLQFLIQYYNGEERAKGNILERFSAQQFPDLHSELNLSSLELGDSALYFCASSVNREFKYGYTFGSGTRLTVV.

The rearrangement uses TRBV6-5 and TRBJ2-1; D not resolved. V lost 7 bases to trimming and J lost 6 bases, with 16 bases between them. This CDR3 is 14 amino acids long. CDR1 and CDR2 (germline): MNHEY, SVGAGI. The CDR3 region is CASNMLQASNEQFF. The CDR3 DNA reads as TGTGCCAGCAATATGCTTCAAGCTTCCAATGAGCAGTTCTTC.

V is TRBV7-8 and J is TRBJ1-5; D is uncertain. The V gene's germline CDR1 is SGHVS and CDR2 FQNEAQ. V was pared by 6 bases and J by 5 bases, with 11 bases between. This CDR3 is 13 amino acids long. CDR3 bases: TGTGCCAGCAGTCTAGGCCCGGATCAGCCCCAGCATTTT. Translating gives CASSLGPDQPQHF.

The chain joins TRBV27 to TRBJ2-7; 8 positions match TRBD2. The CDR3 runs 13 residues. Germline V CDR1 and CDR2: MNHEY, SMNVEV (reference sequence). After removal of 7 bases from V and 2 bases from J, the junction contained 4 bases not matched to a gene. The CDR3 region has the DNA TGTGCCAGCACGAAGCGGGGGACCTACGAGCAGTACTTC. It translates to CASTKRGTYEQYF.

CDR3 nucleotides: TGTGCCAGCAGCCCAGCGGGGGTTACGCAGTATTTT. Its translation is CASSPAGVTQYF. J is TRBJ2-3 and V is TRBV7-9, with 8 positions matching TRBD2. V shed 5 bases and J 8 bases; nucleotides not matched to a gene: 3. Looked up from germline, CDR1 is SEHNR and CDR2 is FQNEAQ (reference sequence). The CDR3 consists of 12 residues. The full variable domain, rest sourced from reference TRBV7-9 and TRBJ2-3, is DTGVSQNPRHKITKRGQNVTFRCDPISEHNRLYWYRQTLGQGPEFLTYFQNEAQLEKSRLLSDRFSAERPKGSFSTLEIQRTEQGDSAMYLCASSPAGVTQYFGPGTRLTVL.

The CDR3 nucleotides are TGTGCCAGCAGCCCCGCCGGGACTGGCTCCTACGAGCAGTACTTC. Protein: CASSPAGTGSYEQYF. The chain links TRBV7-9 to TRBJ2-7; possibly TRBD2 for D (6 bases). Germline loops: CDR1 SEHNR, CDR2 FQNEAQ (reference sequence). V was pared by 5 bases and J by 0 bases, with 14 bases between. CDR3 length equals 15 residues.

J is TRBJ1-6 and V is TRBV6-5; the D gene is possibly TRBD1 (6 bases). V was shortened by 4 bases and J by 7 bases, with 17 bases between the two germline ends. CDR3 length: 16 residues. Germline CDR1 and CDR2: MNHEY and SVGAGI. CDR3 amino acids: CASSLGVGQKNSPLHF. The CDR3 bases are TGTGCCAGCAGTTTGGGTGTAGGACAGAAGAATTCACCCCTCCACTTT.

The CDR3 DNA is TGTGCCAGCAGCTCCCTGGAGGGCAGGGTCGGTGCTGGGGCCAACGTCCTGACTTTC. Amino acid sequence: CASSSLEGRVGAGANVLTF. The gene calls are TRBV7-9 and TRBJ2-6; D might be TRBD2 (6 bases). The V end was cut by 4 bases, the J end by 2 bases, with 21 bases between. The V gene's germline CDR1 is SEHNR and CDR2 FQNEAQ (reference sequence). The CDR3 runs to 19 residues.

The CDR3 DNA reads TGTGCCAGCCAAGCCGCGATTGGGGGACTAACCGGGGAGCTGTTTTTT. Encoded protein: CASQAAIGGLTGELFF. The chain combines TRBV28 with TRBJ2-2, with 7 bases identical to TRBD2. J gave up 5 bases and V 8 bases, and 14 bases lay outside the gene matches. CDR1 is MDHEN and CDR2 is SYDVKM in the germline V gene. The CDR3 extends over 16 amino acids.

J is TRBJ2-6 and V is TRBV25-1; 7 positions agree with TRBD1. Losses at the gene ends were 5 bases for V and 0 bases for J; bases not matched to a gene: 4. CDR3 length: 16 residues. The germline CDR1 and CDR2 sequences are MGHDK and SYGVNS. Here the CDR3 reads CASSLPGGSGANVLTF. The CDR3 DNA sequence: TGTGCCAGCAGTCTACCAGGGGGCTCTGGGGCCAACGTCCTGACTTTC.

This sequence joins TRBV7-9 and TRBJ2-3; perhaps TRBD2 as D (6 bases). CDR3 size: 17 residues. Germline CDR1 reads SEHNR; CDR2 reads FQNEAQ (reference sequence). V gave up 5 bases and J gave up 0 bases, with 18 bases separating them. The CDR3 loop is CASSPPGDRPSTDTQYF. CDR3 DNA sequence: TGTGCCAGCAGCCCCCCGGGGGACCGCCCTAGCACAGATACGCAGTATTTT.

The V gene is TRBV6-2 or TRBV6-3, the J gene TRBJ2-6, with 7 bases aligning to TRBD1. The germline gives CDR1 MNHEY, CDR2 SVGEGT. V shed 0 bases, J shed 1 base, and the junction held 12 bases outside the gene matches. CDR3 length: 20 residues. The CDR3 sequence is CASSYSRGETGSSGANVLTF. The DNA of the CDR3 is TGTGCCAGCAGTTACTCGAGAGGGGAGACAGGGTCGTCTGGGGCCAACGTCCTGACTTTC.

J is TRBJ2-3 and V is TRBV7-2; 11 bases fit TRBD2. This CDR3 has 15 residues. V lost 10 bases and J lost 3; bases outside the gene matches: 9. Germline assignment: CDR1 SGHTA and CDR2 FQGNSA. Here the CDR3 DNA reads TGTGCCACCAAAATAGCGGGGGGGCGAACAGATACGCAGTATTTT. Encoded protein: CATKIAGGRTDTQYF.